A selection of T cell receptor beta chains follows, all from one sample in a study of T-cell reconstitution after alpha-beta-depleted transplantation in children. TCRdb reanalysed the PCR reads using MiXCR and keeps one entry per CDR3 protein. The repertoire holds 300,000 to 350,000 distinct CDR3 sequences, with roughly 21% as singletons. This material consisted of PBMCs, mostly from graft donor cells, taken 180 days after TCRalphabeta/CD19-depleted stem cell transplant. The receptor source for this set is a male patient younger than 18 who had a stem cell transplant for acute lymphoblastic leukemia, so the T cells may come from the graft donor. CDR3s leave out the opening cysteine and the closing phenylalanine or tryptophan. Fields, in order: CDR3 protein, V gene, J gene, CDR3 length.

CDR3 protein: ASSQGGGGWTDTQY; V gene: TRBV4-1; J gene: TRBJ2-3; CDR3 length: 14
CDR3 protein: AISESPSSVINNEQF; V gene: TRBV10-3; J gene: TRBJ2-1; CDR3 length: 15
CDR3 protein: ASSLDRGNYGYT; V gene: TRBV5-1; J gene: TRBJ1-2; CDR3 length: 12
CDR3 protein: SARTTYAERAPLH; V gene: TRBV20-1; J gene: TRBJ1-6; CDR3 length: 13
CDR3 protein: ASSQPGQGYEQY; V gene: TRBV3-1; J gene: TRBJ2-7; CDR3 length: 12
CDR3 protein: SARPLAGGRETQY; V gene: TRBV20-1; J gene: TRBJ2-5; CDR3 length: 13
CDR3 protein: ASSFLGQGKETQY; V gene: TRBV12-3/TRBV12-4; J gene: TRBJ2-5; CDR3 length: 13
CDR3 protein: ASSWDRTGQETQY; V gene: TRBV12-3/TRBV12-4; J gene: TRBJ2-5; CDR3 length: 13
CDR3 protein: ASSYSERYNEKLF; V gene: TRBV6-5; J gene: TRBJ1-4; CDR3 length: 13
CDR3 protein: ASSEWWVETQY; V gene: TRBV25-1; J gene: TRBJ2-5; CDR3 length: 11
CDR3 protein: ASSSGQGNTGELF; V gene: TRBV12-3/TRBV12-4; J gene: TRBJ2-2; CDR3 length: 13
CDR3 protein: ASSDRDRGYSGANVLT; V gene: TRBV25-1; J gene: TRBJ2-6; CDR3 length: 16
CDR3 protein: SAYGQSNYGYT; V gene: TRBV20-1; J gene: TRBJ1-2; CDR3 length: 11
CDR3 protein: ASWGGTSGPSSYNEQF; V gene: TRBV12-3/TRBV12-4; J gene: TRBJ2-1; CDR3 length: 16
CDR3 protein: ASSPHRVGQF; V gene: TRBV14; J gene: TRBJ2-1; CDR3 length: 10
CDR3 protein: ASSLDRLAGFSGANVLT; V gene: TRBV11-2; J gene: TRBJ2-6; CDR3 length: 17
CDR3 protein: ASSAGVRGETQY; V gene: TRBV5-1; J gene: TRBJ2-5; CDR3 length: 12
CDR3 protein: AIRAYLLAGVNEQF; V gene: TRBV7-2; J gene: TRBJ2-1; CDR3 length: 14
CDR3 protein: ASSPQPGLAGAWYNEQF; V gene: TRBV14; J gene: TRBJ2-1; CDR3 length: 17
CDR3 protein: ASSLKGEQY; V gene: TRBV7-9; J gene: TRBJ2-7; CDR3 length: 9
CDR3 protein: ASRIAASDTQY; V gene: TRBV3-1; J gene: TRBJ2-3; CDR3 length: 11
CDR3 protein: ASSPPGTSGGRTDTQY; V gene: TRBV5-1; J gene: TRBJ2-3; CDR3 length: 16
CDR3 protein: ASSPLAGGSDEQF; V gene: TRBV5-1; J gene: TRBJ2-1; CDR3 length: 13
CDR3 protein: ASSPFSTDTQY; V gene: TRBV18; J gene: TRBJ2-3; CDR3 length: 11
CDR3 protein: ASSRGLEQPQH; V gene: TRBV4-2; J gene: TRBJ1-5; CDR3 length: 11
CDR3 protein: ASGFEGVPNEQF; V gene: TRBV12-5; J gene: TRBJ2-1; CDR3 length: 12
CDR3 protein: ASSSAPRTGRGNSPLH; V gene: TRBV4-1; J gene: TRBJ1-6; CDR3 length: 16
CDR3 protein: SARDFGQRGYGYT; V gene: TRBV20-1; J gene: TRBJ1-2; CDR3 length: 13
CDR3 protein: ASSLPMHYGYT; V gene: TRBV12-3/TRBV12-4; J gene: TRBJ1-2; CDR3 length: 11
CDR3 protein: ASSHDRVRETQY; V gene: TRBV5-1; J gene: TRBJ2-5; CDR3 length: 12
CDR3 protein: ASSLDMLRYEQY; V gene: TRBV11-2; J gene: TRBJ2-7; CDR3 length: 12
CDR3 protein: ASSLVGLAGLETQY; V gene: TRBV7-7; J gene: TRBJ2-5; CDR3 length: 14
CDR3 protein: ASSLTAEQF; V gene: TRBV12-3/TRBV12-4; J gene: TRBJ2-1; CDR3 length: 9
CDR3 protein: SARDPASGSYNEQF; V gene: TRBV20-1; J gene: TRBJ2-1; CDR3 length: 14
CDR3 protein: ASSSKRLAGGPLHQTQY; V gene: TRBV11-2; J gene: TRBJ2-5; CDR3 length: 17
CDR3 protein: SAPPSGYEDTQY; V gene: TRBV29-1; J gene: TRBJ2-3; CDR3 length: 12
CDR3 protein: ASSTGLSYEQF; V gene: TRBV6-1; J gene: TRBJ2-1; CDR3 length: 11
CDR3 protein: ASVRDYNTGELF; V gene: TRBV12-3/TRBV12-4; J gene: TRBJ2-2; CDR3 length: 12
CDR3 protein: ATSDSKREGRDEQF; V gene: TRBV24-1; J gene: TRBJ2-1; CDR3 length: 14
CDR3 protein: ASSPRQGGYYNEQF; V gene: TRBV5-4; J gene: TRBJ2-1; CDR3 length: 14
CDR3 protein: ASSLERVLRHSYNEQF; V gene: TRBV5-1; J gene: TRBJ2-1; CDR3 length: 16
CDR3 protein: ASSYRSVKGF; V gene: TRBV6-9; J gene: TRBJ2-1; CDR3 length: 10
CDR3 protein: AISEQLYEQY; V gene: TRBV10-3; J gene: TRBJ2-7; CDR3 length: 10
CDR3 protein: SARDSGEYGYT; V gene: TRBV20-1; J gene: TRBJ1-2; CDR3 length: 11
CDR3 protein: ASVQGESYDTQY; V gene: TRBV5-1; J gene: TRBJ2-3; CDR3 length: 12
CDR3 protein: ASSSSRTSGNARETQY; V gene: TRBV5-1; J gene: TRBJ2-5; CDR3 length: 16
CDR3 protein: ASSPGQRGEAF; V gene: TRBV3-1; J gene: TRBJ1-1; CDR3 length: 11
CDR3 protein: ASSGDRGRNTEAF; V gene: TRBV25-1; J gene: TRBJ1-1; CDR3 length: 13
CDR3 protein: SARRTANQPQH; V gene: TRBV20-1; J gene: TRBJ1-5; CDR3 length: 11